The entry below describes one T cell receptor (beta chain). The antigen remains unidentified. The data are from a study of T cell clonotyping in hematopoietic cell transplantation. Study-wide results and limits: Recipient TCR diversity dropped after transplant; expanded clonotypes rose from day 30 to 180.

Measured with immunoSEQ multiplex PCR; TCRdb has only the in-frame clones, and not every one. The sample has approximately 41,000 clones, 95% seen once. V dropped 6 bases and J dropped 0 bases, with 17 bases sitting between them. Germline CDR1 reads ENHRY; CDR2 reads SYGVKD. The length of the CDR3 is 17 residues. The sequence derives from a man aged 25 to 40 in good health. Some clones in this sample may be carry-over from other donors' samples. V and J are TRBV10-3 and TRBJ2-2; D is perhaps TRBD1 (8 bases). Sequences were obtained from peripheral blood mononuclear cells. Here the CDR3 reads CAIRGLDRGPNTGELFF. As DNA, the CDR3 is TGTGCCATCAGAGGACTAGACAGGGGCCCGAACACCGGGGAGCTGTTTTTT.